A single sample gave rise to the 18 T cell receptor beta chains below, sequenced in a study of T-cell memory formation after mild COVID-19. From the 5' RACE reads, TCRdb called clonotypes with MiXCR, one entry per CDR3 protein. The table includes about 58,000 distinct CDR3 sequences, 25% to 30% detected once. Sequencing used PBMCs or a T cell subset sorted from them (not recorded which). Source of these receptors: a man between 18 and 29 years old who had mild COVID-19 (a few samples of this study predate the infection). Cell type and time point are not known.

This clonotype has just a few counts. The chain couples TRBV12-3 or TRBV12-4 to TRBJ2-3, with a tentative D call TRBD1 (5 bases). V was clipped by 3 bases and J by 0 bases, with 13 bases between them. The length of the CDR3 is 16 residues. The CDR3 here is CASSLVLRQSTDTQYF. The CDR3 coding sequence is TGTGCCAGCAGTTTGGTGCTTAGACAGAGCACAGATACGCAGTATTTT.

This clonotype was recorded a few times. V usage is TRBV6-2 or TRBV6-3 and J usage is TRBJ2-5; D uncertain. Germline V gives CDR1 MNHEY, CDR2 SVGEGT. CDR3 length: 12 amino acids. The germline V and J ends were trimmed by 0 bases and 5 bases, with 4 bases remaining between them. The CDR3 DNA reads TGTGCCAGCAGTTACTCCTGGGAGACCCAGTACTTC. Its protein is CASSYSWETQYF.

J is TRBJ2-4 and V is TRBV4-2; 8 bases line up with TRBD2. Germline V lookup: CDR1 LGHNA, CDR2 YNFKEQ. CDR3 length equals 16 residues. The J segment lost 1 base and the V segment lost 4 bases, leaving 6 bases of the junction unmatched. The CDR3 is CASSLGSGGAKNIQYF. The CDR3 DNA reads TGTGCCAGCAGCCTTGGGAGCGGGGGTGCCAAAAACATTCAGTACTTC.

This clonotype turned up a few times. This sequence joins TRBV15 and TRBJ2-7; no clear D. CDR3 length: 13 amino acids. V lost 1 base and J lost 4, with 8 bases in between. Germline assignment: CDR1 LNHNV and CDR2 YYDKDF (reference sequence). In DNA form, the CDR3 reads TGTGCCACCAGCAGAGGAGGCCAGTACGAGCAGTACGTC. It codes for CATSRGGQYEQYV.

The V and J genes are TRBV12-3 or TRBV12-4 and TRBJ2-1; 8 bases are a match to TRBD2. The CDR3 runs 13 residues. J lost 13 bases, V lost 4 bases, and 9 bases had no gene match. CDR3 coding DNA: TGTGCCAGCAGTTGGGCGGGGGGAGGACGACAGTTCTTC. It encodes CASSWAGGGRQFF.

The chain links TRBV11-2 to TRBJ2-7; D is perhaps TRBD2 (5 bases). V was clipped by 4 bases and J by 0 bases, with 7 bases between them. Germline V gives CDR1 SGHAT, CDR2 FQNNGV. CDR3 length: 13 residues. CDR3 sequence (DNA): TGTGCCAGCAGCTACCGGGACTCCTACGAGCAGTACTTC. Its translation is CASSYRDSYEQYF.

This clonotype showed up just a few times. The chain joins TRBV9 to TRBJ2-1, with D tentatively TRBD1 (5 bases). Germline CDR1 SGDLS, CDR2 YYNGEE. Trimming removed 5 bases from V and 6 bases from J, with 12 bases in between. The CDR3 is made up of 13 amino acids. The DNA for the CDR3 is TGTGCCAGCAGGGGGCAGAATACCAATGAGCAGTTCTTC. The encoded protein is CASRGQNTNEQFF.

This rearrangement joins TRBV27 to TRBJ1-5; 7 bases agree with TRBD1. This CDR3 comprises 16 residues. Germline CDR1 reads MNHEY; CDR2 reads SMNVEV (reference sequence). V dropped 5 bases and J dropped 3; count of bases not matched to a gene: 10. Here the CDR3 DNA reads TGTGCCAGCAGTACCTTGACAGGGCTTATCAATCAGCCCCAGCATTTT. It is translated as CASSTLTGLINQPQHF.

This clonotype was counted a few times. V gene TRBV4-3 combines with J gene TRBJ1-2; 10 bases are a match to TRBD1. From germline, CDR1 is LGHNA and CDR2 YSLEER. The CDR3 totals 17 residues. V shed 1 base, J shed 4 bases, and the junction held 9 bases outside the gene matches. CDR3 sequence reads: CASSQVGPGQGTYGYTF. The CDR3 nucleotides are TGCGCCAGCAGCCAAGTAGGGCCGGGACAGGGGACCTATGGCTACACCTTC.

V usage is TRBV7-2 and J usage is TRBJ2-3; TRBD2 agrees at 8 bases. The length of the CDR3 is 14 residues. Germline CDR1 and CDR2: SGHTA and FQGNSA. Germline trimming cut 1 base from V and 3 bases from J; bases unmatched to any gene: 0. The CDR3 DNA is TGTGCCAGCAGCTTAGTAGCGGGAACAGATACGCAGTATTTT. It translates to CASSLVAGTDTQYF. Full variable domain (remainder filled in from reference TRBV7-2 and TRBJ2-3): GAGVSQSPSNKVTEKGKDVELRCDPISGHTALYWYRQSLGQGLEFLIYFQGNSAPDKSGLPSDRFSAERTGGSVSTLTIQRTQQEDSAVYLCASSLVAGTDTQYFGPGTRLTVL.

The V and J genes are TRBV6-1 and TRBJ2-1; 9 bases match TRBD2. This CDR3 comprises 16 residues. Germline loops: CDR1 MNHNS, CDR2 SASEGT. The junction had 9 bases not matched to a gene; V was cut back by 6 bases and J by 3 bases. The CDR3 DNA reads as TGTGCCAGCAGGGGCCTCTCTAGCGGGGACTACAATGAGCAGTTCTTC. This encodes CASRGLSSGDYNEQFF.

The V gene is TRBV6-1, the J gene TRBJ2-3; 9 bases match TRBD2. The V and J ends lost 4 bases and 1 base, in that order; junction bases with no gene match: 3. The CDR3 totals 15 residues. Germline loops: CDR1 MNHNS, CDR2 SASEGT. The CDR3 here is CASSGIAGGTDTQYF. DNA for the CDR3: TGTGCCAGCAGTGGGATAGCGGGGGGCACAGATACGCAGTATTTT.

V is TRBV6-6 and J is TRBJ1-5; the D gene is possibly TRBD1 (6 bases). This CDR3 region has 18 residues. V was clipped by 0 bases and J by 5 bases, with 20 bases between them. Germline-derived CDR1 and CDR2 are MNHNY and SVGAGI (reference sequence). CDR3 sequence: CASSYSSLADSRDQPQHF. As DNA, the CDR3 is TGTGCCAGCAGTTACTCGTCCCTCGCGGACAGTAGGGATCAGCCCCAGCATTTT.

The chain couples TRBV7-8 to TRBJ2-1; the D gene could be TRBD1 or TRBD2 (5 bases each). V was pared by 0 bases and J by 8 bases, with 11 bases between. The CDR3 sequence is 14 residues long. In germline, CDR1 is SGHVS, CDR2 FQNEAQ. The CDR3 coding sequence is TGTGCCAGCAGCTTAGCGCCAGTGGGGGATGAGCAGTTCTTC. It specifies CASSLAPVGDEQFF.

This clonotype was seen a handful of times. The rearrangement joins TRBV6-2 or TRBV6-3 to TRBJ2-1; tentatively, D is TRBD1 (5 bases). V lost 2 bases to trimming and J lost 1 base, with 12 bases between them. The CDR3 has 16 amino acids. Germline CDR1 MNHEY, CDR2 SVGEGT. CDR3 nucleotides: TGTGCCAGCAGTTACGGGATGCCAGGGTCCTACAATGAGCAGTTCTTC. This gives the protein CASSYGMPGSYNEQFF.

The chain couples TRBV11-2 to TRBJ1-1; perhaps TRBD1 as D (6 bases). Germline values: CDR1 SGHAT, CDR2 FQNNGV. This CDR3 contains 14 residues. The ends were cut back, 8 bases at V and 0 bases at J, with 13 bases in the middle. The CDR3 DNA reads as TGTGCCAGCGGGGGTAACAGGGTGAACACTGAAGCTTTCTTT. It yields the protein CASGGNRVNTEAFF.

The rearrangement links TRBV6-6 to TRBJ2-7; no firm D call. Trimming removed 5 bases from V and 3 bases from J, with 11 bases in between. The CDR3 length is 13 residues. Germline lookup yields CDR1 MNHNY and CDR2 SVGAGI (reference sequence). The CDR3 DNA reads as TGTGCCAGCAGTACCTCCAGGAACTACGAGCAGTACGTC. Translating it yields CASSTSRNYEQYV.

This clonotype has ten or more counts. The V and J genes are TRBV5-1 and TRBJ2-7, with D uncertain. Germline-derived CDR1 and CDR2 are SGHRS and YFSETQ. Trimming removed 4 bases from V and 5 bases from J, with 10 bases in between. There are 12 residues in the CDR3. The CDR3 is CASSPRCHEQYV. The CDR3 DNA sequence: TGCGCCAGCAGCCCCAGATGCCACGAGCAGTACGTC.